The rows below give T cell receptor beta chains drawn from one sample of a study of long-term antiretroviral therapy in people with HIV. Using immunoSEQ multiplex PCR, the repertoire was profiled, and TCRdb retains in-frame clones only, with some absent. The sample contains some 14,000 clones, about four fifths of which appear only once. This specimen was unsorted PBMCs, taken just before starting antiretroviral therapy. The source is a man aged 40-50 years with HIV. CDR3s include the opening cysteine and the closing phenylalanine or tryptophan. Fields, in order: J gene, D gene, V gene, CDR3 length, clone size, CDR3 protein, CDR3 DNA. D genes are given only for firm matches. Some rows have no size entry. The others give once, few or many, or a class for an expanded clone.

TRBJ2-1 | TRBD2 | TRBV2 | 17 | NA | CASSKGNLAGGPGEQFF | TGTGCCAGCAGTAAAGGGAATCTAGCGGGGGGGCCCGGTGAGCAGTTCTTC
TRBJ2-7 | TRBD1 | TRBV2 | 13 | NA | CASHPRQGYEQYF | TGTGCCAGCCACCCCCGACAGGGCTACGAGCAGTACTTC
TRBJ1-2 | TRBD1 | TRBV7-6 | 16 | few | CASSRWGQGDNYGYTF | TGTGCCAGCAGCCGCTGGGGACAGGGGGATAACTATGGCTACACCTTC
TRBJ1-2 | NA | TRBV6-6 | 13 | NA | CASSYLKGYGYTF | TGTGCCAGCAGTTACTTGAAAGGATATGGCTACACCTTC
TRBJ2-1 | TRBD1 | TRBV7-2 | 15 | NA | CASSLGTGNYNEQFF | TGTGCCAGCAGCCTCGGGACAGGGAACTACAATGAGCAGTTCTTC
TRBJ1-1 | NA | TRBV5-6 | 14 | NA | CASSLGGYATEAFF | TGTGCCAGCAGCTTGGGGGGGTATGCGACTGAAGCTTTCTTT
TRBJ2-3 | NA | TRBV29-1 | 12 | NA | CSAAGESDTQYF | TGCAGCGCCGCAGGGGAATCAGATACGCAGTATTTT
TRBJ2-7 | TRBD2 | TRBV29-1 | 13 | medium-sized | CSVGTSVSYEQYF | TGCAGCGTCGGGACTAGCGTCTCCTACGAGCAGTACTTC
TRBJ1-5 | NA | TRBV4-1 | 15 | few | CASSLVNMGNQPQHF | TGCGCCAGCAGCTTAGTGAATATGGGCAATCAGCCCCAGCATTTT
TRBJ2-2 | NA | TRBV7-3 | 15 | NA | CASSSHDANTGELFF | TGTGCCAGCAGCTCTCACGATGCGAACACCGGGGAGCTGTTTTTT
TRBJ2-7 | NA | TRBV4-2 | 14 | NA | CASSQEDSYYEQYF | TGTGCCAGCAGCCAAGAGGACAGCTACTACGAGCAGTACTTC
TRBJ2-1 | TRBD2 | TRBV2 | 19 | NA | CASSALHLRTSGGVNEQFF | TGTGCCAGCAGTGCACTTCACCTCCGGACTAGCGGGGGGGTCAATGAGCAGTTCTTC
TRBJ2-2 | TRBD2 | TRBV10-3 | 18 | NA | CAISESTSGWLNTGELFF | TGTGCCATCAGTGAGTCGACTAGCGGGTGGTTGAACACCGGGGAGCTGTTTTTT
TRBJ2-2 | TRBD2 | TRBV19 | 14 | NA | CATSRGRAAGELFF | TGTGCCACCTCACGCGGGAGGGCCGCCGGGGAGCTGTTTTTT
TRBJ2-7 | NA | TRBV9 | 16 | NA | CASSVGFGVGAYEQYF | TGTGCCAGCAGCGTAGGATTTGGGGTAGGGGCCTACGAGCAGTACTTC
TRBJ1-5 | NA | TRBV11-2 | 14 | NA | CASSLEGERQPQHF | TGTGCCAGCAGCTTAGAAGGGGAAAGGCAGCCCCAGCATTTT
TRBJ1-1 | NA | TRBV28 | 14 | NA | CASSFRGKRAEAFF | TGTGCCAGCAGTTTTAGGGGGAAAAGGGCTGAAGCTTTCTTT
TRBJ2-7 | TRBD1 | TRBV29-1 | 14 | few | CSVEVGDRGYEQYF | TGCAGCGTTGAGGTCGGGGACAGGGGCTACGAGCAGTACTTC
TRBJ1-1 | NA | TRBV5-1 | 12 | NA | CASAGRSTEAFF | TGCGCCAGCGCGGGGAGGAGCACTGAAGCTTTCTTT
TRBJ2-2 | TRBD2 | TRBV7-3 | 21 | NA | CASSTLRVTSGGTGGAGELFF | TGTGCCAGCAGCACCCTCCGGGTGACTAGCGGGGGGACAGGAGGCGCCGGGGAGCTGTTTTTT
TRBJ2-7 | TRBD2 | TRBV29-1 | 13 | NA | CSVEREAPYEQYF | TGCAGCGTTGAGCGGGAGGCACCCTACGAGCAGTACTTC
TRBJ2-1 | TRBD1 | TRBV7-6 | 13 | once | CASSSTGMGEQFF | TGTGCCAGCAGCTCGACAGGGATGGGTGAGCAGTTCTTC
TRBJ1-5 | NA | TRBV6-1 | 19 | NA | CASSGRVAAVIRSNQPQHF | TGTGCCAGCAGTGGACGGGTGGCGGCGGTAATAAGGAGCAATCAGCCCCAGCATTTT
TRBJ2-7 | TRBD1 | TRBV29-1 | 13 | NA | CSVVGGQGYEQYF | TGCAGCGTCGTGGGCGGACAGGGATACGAGCAGTACTTC
TRBJ1-2 | NA | TRBV6-1 | 13 | NA | CASSVNGGKGYTF | TGTGCCAGCAGCGTTAATGGGGGAAAGGGCTACACCTTC
TRBJ2-3 | NA | TRBV11-2 | 15 | NA | CASSLWAGAQDTQYF | TGTGCCAGCAGCTTATGGGCAGGGGCACAAGATACGCAGTATTTT
TRBJ2-7 | NA | TRBV5-6 | 16 | NA | CASSLAADVESYEQYF | TGTGCCAGCAGCTTGGCCGCGGACGTCGAATCCTACGAGCAGTACTTC
TRBJ2-6 | NA | TRBV19 | 19 | NA | CASSTGLWEAISGANVLTF | TGTGCCAGTAGTACGGGACTGTGGGAGGCCATCTCTGGGGCCAACGTCCTGACTTTC
TRBJ2-5 | NA | TRBV5-1 | 13 | NA | CASSPPRPETQYF | TGCGCCAGCAGCCCCCCCCGACCGGAGACCCAGTACTTC
TRBJ2-7 | NA | TRBV21-1 | 14 | NA | CASSKAMDFYEQYF | TGTGCCAGCAGCAAAGCAATGGATTTCTACGAGCAGTACTTC
TRBJ2-4 | TRBD1 | TRBV2 | 14 | NA | CASSGPGTGDIQYF | TGTGCCAGCAGTGGACCCGGGACAGGGGACATTCAGTACTTC
TRBJ1-4 | TRBD1 | TRBV7-9 | 14 | few | CASCSTGGCEKLFF | TGTGCCAGCTGCTCCACAGGGGGTTGTGAAAAACTGTTTTTT
TRBJ2-2 | TRBD2 | TRBV4-1 | 16 | NA | CASSSGLAGNTGELFF | TGCGCCAGCAGCTCCGGACTAGCTGGGAACACCGGGGAGCTGTTTTTT
TRBJ2-3 | NA | TRBV5-6 | 15 | NA | CASSSPGRSTDTQYF | TGTGCCAGCAGCTCCCCAGGGCGCAGCACAGATACGCAGTATTTT
TRBJ1-6 | NA | TRBV7-9 | 15 | NA | CASSLGGIHNSPLHF | TGTGCCAGCAGCTTAGGTGGGATCCATAATTCACCCCTCCACTTT
TRBJ2-3 | NA | TRBV4-1 | 13 | once | CASSQRMSDTQYF | TGCGCCAGCAGCCAAAGAATGTCAGATACGCAGTATTTT
TRBJ2-7 | TRBD2 | TRBV5-6 | 14 | NA | CASSGVAGSYEQYF | TGTGCCAGCAGTGGTGTAGCGGGAAGCTACGAGCAGTACTTC
TRBJ2-1 | NA | TRBV6-6 | 14 | NA | CASSYGGYGDEQFF | TGTGCCAGCAGTTATGGGGGGTATGGGGATGAGCAGTTCTTC
TRBJ2-7 | NA | TRBV19 | 14 | NA | CASSITQGNHEQYF | TGTGCCAGTAGTATAACTCAGGGTAACCACGAGCAGTACTTC
TRBJ1-5 | NA | TRBV27 | 15 | few | CASSPIGHSNQPQHF | TGTGCCAGCAGTCCCATCGGACATAGCAATCAGCCCCAGCATTTT
TRBJ2-6 | NA | TRBV5-6 | 13 | NA | CASSRVGANVLTF | TGTGCCAGCTCCCGCGTAGGGGCCAACGTCCTGACTTTC